These 5 T cell receptor beta chains were all obtained from the same sample, sequenced in a study of blood T cell repertoires in COVID-19. Using immunoSEQ multiplex PCR, the repertoire was profiled, and TCRdb retains in-frame clones only, with some absent. The sample comprises 70,000 to 90,000 clones, roughly 88% of which are singletons, and roughly 45% rests with the top ten. Source material: peripheral blood. These receptor sequences come from a human donor in a cohort sampled during active COVID-19.

The chain employs TRBV24-1 and TRBJ1-2; possible D gene TRBD1, 6 bases. The CDR3 spans 15 residues. Germline V gives CDR1 KGHDR, CDR2 SFDVKD. Trimming shortened V by 4 bases and J by 7 bases, and 18 bases separated the two germline ends. The CDR3 is CATSENTDRRCGYTF. The CDR3 DNA follows: TGTGCCACCAGTGAGAATACTGACAGGCGGTGTGGCTACACCTTC.

The gene calls are TRBV5-1 and TRBJ2-1; TRBD2 matches 8 bases. CDR1 is SGHRS and CDR2 is YFSETQ in the germline V gene. V gave up 5 bases and J gave up 1 base; unmatched junction bases: 5. The CDR3 has 15 residues. The CDR3 sequence: CASSQGGRSYNEQFF. The DNA for the CDR3 is TGCGCCAGCAGTCAGGGCGGGAGGTCCTACAATGAGCAGTTCTTC. The variable domain in full, with the rest retrieved from reference TRBV5-1 and TRBJ2-1, is KAGVTQTPRYLIKTRGQQVTLSCSPISGHRSVSWYQQTPGQGLQFLFEYFSETQRNKGNFPGRFSGRQFSNSRSEMNVSTLELGDSALYLCASSQGGRSYNEQFFGPGTRLTVL.

The V gene is TRBV19, the J gene TRBJ1-4; D gene ambiguous. The V gene lost 5 bases and the J gene lost 5 bases, with 9 bases spanning the gap. CDR3 size: 13 residues. The germline V gene encodes CDR1 LNHDA and CDR2 SQIVND (reference sequence). The CDR3 nucleotides read TGTGCCAGTAGTGGGAGTAGAAATGAAAAACTGTTTTTT. Translating gives CASSGSRNEKLFF.

This clone has a single count. The rearrangement joins TRBV27 to TRBJ2-7; TRBD1 might be the D (5 bases). Germline CDR1 and CDR2: MNHEY and SMNVEV (reference sequence). V was pared by 3 bases and J by 6 bases, with 21 bases between. The CDR3 has 16 residues. The CDR3 sequence is CASSFRGNSGSVEQYF. In DNA form, the CDR3 reads TGTGCCAGCAGTTTTAGGGGCAACTCGGGCAGTGTCGAGCAGTACTTC.

This clone was counted between two and nine times. V and J are TRBV5-6 and TRBJ2-1; TRBD2 might be the D (6 bases). The CDR3 loop spans 15 amino acids. The V end was cut by 5 bases, the J end by 0 bases, with 12 bases between. Germline CDR1 SGHDT, CDR2 YYEEEE. In DNA form, the CDR3 reads TGTGCCAGCAGGGGACTTGGGAGCTCCTACAATGAGCAGTTCTTC. Protein product: CASRGLGSSYNEQFF.